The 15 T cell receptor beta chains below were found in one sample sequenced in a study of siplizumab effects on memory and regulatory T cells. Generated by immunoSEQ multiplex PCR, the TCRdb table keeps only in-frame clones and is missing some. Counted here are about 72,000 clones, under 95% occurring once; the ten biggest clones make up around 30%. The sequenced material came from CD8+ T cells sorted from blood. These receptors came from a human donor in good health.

The CDR3 nucleotides read TGTGCCAGCTCACCAGGTCAGGGAAGGGCTGAAGCTTTCTTT. This gives the protein CASSPGQGRAEAFF. The chain recombines TRBV18 with TRBJ1-1, with a weak D call TRBD1 (5 bases). V was pared by 2 bases and J by 6 bases, with 13 bases between. Germline values: CDR1 KGHSH, CDR2 LQKENI. The CDR3 extends over 14 amino acids.

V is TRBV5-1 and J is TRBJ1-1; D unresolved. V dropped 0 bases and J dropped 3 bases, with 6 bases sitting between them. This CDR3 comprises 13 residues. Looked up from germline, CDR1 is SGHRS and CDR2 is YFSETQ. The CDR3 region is CASSLVGDTEAFF. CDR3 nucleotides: TGCGCCAGCAGCTTGGTGGGTGACACTGAAGCTTTCTTT.

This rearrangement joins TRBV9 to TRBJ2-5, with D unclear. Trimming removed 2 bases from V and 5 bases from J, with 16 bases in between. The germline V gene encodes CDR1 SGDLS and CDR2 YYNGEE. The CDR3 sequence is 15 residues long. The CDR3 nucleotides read TGTGCCAGCAGCGTTCCGGGCCCAGGTTGGGAGACCCAGTACTTC. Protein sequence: CASSVPGPGWETQYF.

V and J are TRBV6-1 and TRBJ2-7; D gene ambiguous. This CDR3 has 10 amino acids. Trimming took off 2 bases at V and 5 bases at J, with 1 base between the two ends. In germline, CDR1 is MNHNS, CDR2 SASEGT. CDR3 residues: CASSENEQYF. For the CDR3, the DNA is TGTGCCAGCAGTGAAAACGAGCAGTACTTC.

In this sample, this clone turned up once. DNA for the CDR3: TGTGCCAGCAGCCTCCCTTGGAACAATGAGCAGTTCTTC. Its protein is CASSLPWNNEQFF. The rearrangement uses TRBV7-2 and TRBJ2-1; D is undetermined. This CDR3 is 13 amino acids long. V dropped 5 bases and J dropped 5 bases, with 10 bases sitting between them. Germline lookup yields CDR1 SGHTA and CDR2 FQGNSA.

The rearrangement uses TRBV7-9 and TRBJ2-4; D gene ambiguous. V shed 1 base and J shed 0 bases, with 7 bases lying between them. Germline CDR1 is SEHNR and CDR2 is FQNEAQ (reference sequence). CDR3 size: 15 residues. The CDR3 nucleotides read TGTGCCAGCAGCTTAGGTCAACCAGCCAAAAACATTCAGTACTTC. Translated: CASSLGQPAKNIQYF.

The CDR3 reads CASSQAGANYEQYF. CDR3 nucleotide sequence: TGCGCCAGCAGCCAAGCAGGGGCCAACTACGAGCAGTACTTC. The V gene is TRBV4-1, the J gene TRBJ2-7; D possibly corresponds to TRBD1 (6 bases). V was shortened by 1 base and J by 3 bases, with 10 bases between the two germline ends. Germline CDR1 and CDR2: MGHRA and YSYEKL. The CDR3 contains 14 residues.

The DNA for the CDR3 is TGCGCCAGCAGCCCGCCGGACAGGGGACGTTACGAGCAGTACTTC. As protein: CASSPPDRGRYEQYF. J is TRBJ2-7 and V is TRBV5-1; TRBD1 matches 9 bases. Germline CDR1 is SGHRS and CDR2 is YFSETQ. Trimming cost V 4 bases and J 4 bases; bases outside gene matches: 9. This CDR3 comprises 15 residues.

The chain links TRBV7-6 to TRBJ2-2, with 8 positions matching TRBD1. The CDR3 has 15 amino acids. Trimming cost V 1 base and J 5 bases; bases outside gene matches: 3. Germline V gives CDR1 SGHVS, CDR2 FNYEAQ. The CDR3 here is CASSLVTGGTGELFF. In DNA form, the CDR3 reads TGTGCCAGCAGCTTAGTCACAGGGGGTACCGGGGAGCTGTTTTTT.

The CDR3 DNA is TGTGCTAGTGGATTTCCGGGACAGGGCTACGAGCAGTACTTC. Its translation is CASGFPGQGYEQYF. The J gene is TRBJ2-7, the V gene TRBV12-5, with 9 bases matching TRBD1. Germline V gene lookup returns CDR1 LGHNT and CDR2 FRNRAP. V gave up 6 bases and J gave up 3 bases; unmatched junction bases: 6. The length of the CDR3 is 14 residues. Variable domain in full (rest from reference TRBV12-5 and TRBJ2-7): DARVTQTPRHKVTEMGQEVTMRCQPILGHNTVFWYRQTMMQGLELLAYFRNRAPLDDSGMPKDRFSAEMPDATLATLKIQPSEPRDSAVYFCASGFPGQGYEQYFGPGTRLTVT.

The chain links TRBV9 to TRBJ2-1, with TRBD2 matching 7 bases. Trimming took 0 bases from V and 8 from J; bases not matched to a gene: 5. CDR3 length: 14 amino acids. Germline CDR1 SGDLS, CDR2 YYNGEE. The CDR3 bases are TGTGCCAGCAGCGTAGCGGGAGGATGGGATGAGCAGTTCTTC. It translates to CASSVAGGWDEQFF.

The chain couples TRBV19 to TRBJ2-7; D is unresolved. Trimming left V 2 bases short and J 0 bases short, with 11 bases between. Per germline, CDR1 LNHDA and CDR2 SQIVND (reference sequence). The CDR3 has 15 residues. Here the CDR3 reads CASSISPSGSYEQYF. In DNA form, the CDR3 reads TGTGCCAGTAGTATAAGTCCGTCTGGCTCCTACGAGCAGTACTTC.

CDR3 in amino acids: CASSKDPGEFYGYTF. CDR3 DNA: TGTGCCAGCAGCAAAGACCCAGGGGAGTTCTATGGCTACACCTTC. This rearrangement joins TRBV21-1 to TRBJ1-2; the table's D call, TRBD1, was not checked against the DNA. TRBV21-1 is a pseudogene segment. This CDR3 has 15 residues.

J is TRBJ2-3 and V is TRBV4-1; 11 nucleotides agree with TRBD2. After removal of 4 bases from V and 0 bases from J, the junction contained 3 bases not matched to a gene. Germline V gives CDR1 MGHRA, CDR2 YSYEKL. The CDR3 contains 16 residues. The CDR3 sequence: CASSLLAGGSTDTQYF. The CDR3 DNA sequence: TGCGCCAGCAGCCTCTTAGCGGGAGGGAGCACAGATACGCAGTATTTT.

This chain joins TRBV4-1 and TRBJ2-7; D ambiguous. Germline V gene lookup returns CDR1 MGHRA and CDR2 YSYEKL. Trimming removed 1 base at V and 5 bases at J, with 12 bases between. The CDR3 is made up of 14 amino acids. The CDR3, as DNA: TGCGCCAGCAGCCAAGGTGGCAGTCACGACGAGCAGTACTTC. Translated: CASSQGGSHDEQYF.